This T cell receptor (beta chain) appears in the sequencing data of a study of shared clonotypes between healthy human individuals. Original methodology: Quality scores were absent from the junction-only immunoSEQ sequences, so filtering differed. Here immunoSEQ multiplex PCR was the method, and the copy in TCRdb shows in-frame clones only, minus some. The DNA was the basis for D and trimming; V, J and clone size are from that table. The sample shows around 2.1 million clones, approximately 94% of them seen only once. The CDR3 totals 16 residues. V gave up 0 bases and J gave up 1 base, with 10 bases separating them. Germline lookup yields CDR1 PRHDT and CDR2 FYEKMQ (reference sequence). CD45RO-negative, CCR7-positively selected cells formed the naive CD8 fraction, excluding terminally differentiated effector memory CD45RA+ cells.

This clonotype was sampled from a young man in good health. Some clones in this sample may be carry-over from other donors' samples. Sequencing was performed on naive CD8+ T cells from PBMCs. This chain uses TRBV13 with TRBJ2-1; weak D call: TRBD2 (6 bases). The CDR3 region is CASSLGGRKSYNEQFF. In DNA, the CDR3 is TGTGCCAGCAGCTTAGGGGGGAGGAAATCCTACAATGAGCAGTTCTTC.